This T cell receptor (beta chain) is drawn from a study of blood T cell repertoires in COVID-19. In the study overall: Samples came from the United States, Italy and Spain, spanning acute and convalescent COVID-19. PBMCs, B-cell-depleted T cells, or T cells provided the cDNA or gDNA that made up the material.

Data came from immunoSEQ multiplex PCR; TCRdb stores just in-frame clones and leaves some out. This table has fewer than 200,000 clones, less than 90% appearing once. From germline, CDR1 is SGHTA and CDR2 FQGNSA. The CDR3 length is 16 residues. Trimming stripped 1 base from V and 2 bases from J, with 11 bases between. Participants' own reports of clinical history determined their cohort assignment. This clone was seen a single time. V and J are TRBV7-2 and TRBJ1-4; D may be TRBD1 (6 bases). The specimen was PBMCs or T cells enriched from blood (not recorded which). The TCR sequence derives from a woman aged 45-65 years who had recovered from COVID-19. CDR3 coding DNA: TGTGCCAGCAGCTTAGGTTCGGGACACACTAATGAAAAACTGTTTTTT. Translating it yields CASSLGSGHTNEKLFF.